The source of this T cell receptor (beta chain) is a study of T cells after posttransplantation cyclophosphamide. Libraries were prepared by immunoSEQ multiplex PCR; TCRdb keeps only in-frame clonotypes and omits some of them. The sample was found to contain 25,000 to 35,000 clones, and every one recurs. Study-wide findings and caveats: Recipient CMV seropositivity and CMV reactivation strongly tracked TRB clonality.

This clone has ten or more counts. The antigen is not known. Trimming took 3 bases from V and 3 from J; bases not matched to a gene: 4. This CDR3 has 15 amino acids. Germline CDR1 MGHDK, CDR2 SYGVNS. The source of this sequence is a woman in her twenties or thirties in good health and a related stem cell transplant donor. The specimen sequenced was PBMCs. This chain connects TRBV25-1 to TRBJ1-4; 7 nucleotides line up with TRBD1. CDR3 sequence: CASSDNRGANEKLFF. The CDR3 DNA follows: TGTGCCAGCAGTGACAACAGGGGAGCTAATGAAAAACTGTTTTTT.